This TCR beta chain was identified during a study of blood T cell repertoires in COVID-19. Using immunoSEQ multiplex PCR, the repertoire was profiled, and TCRdb retains in-frame clones only, with some absent. The table shows 100,000 to 150,000 clones, with around four fifths occurring only once. This CDR3 has 16 amino acids. The V end was cut by 4 bases, the J end by 4 bases, with 17 bases between. Germline-derived CDR1 and CDR2 are MNHEY and SVGAGI. The chain uses TRBV6-5 and TRBJ1-5, with D maybe TRBD1 (5 bases). This TCR derives from a man aged 55-75 years with active or convalescent COVID-19. Specimen: peripheral blood. In DNA form, the CDR3 reads TGTGCCAGCAGTTCCCGGGCGCAGGGTAAAAATCAGCCCCAGCATTTT. Protein sequence: CASSSRAQGKNQPQHF.